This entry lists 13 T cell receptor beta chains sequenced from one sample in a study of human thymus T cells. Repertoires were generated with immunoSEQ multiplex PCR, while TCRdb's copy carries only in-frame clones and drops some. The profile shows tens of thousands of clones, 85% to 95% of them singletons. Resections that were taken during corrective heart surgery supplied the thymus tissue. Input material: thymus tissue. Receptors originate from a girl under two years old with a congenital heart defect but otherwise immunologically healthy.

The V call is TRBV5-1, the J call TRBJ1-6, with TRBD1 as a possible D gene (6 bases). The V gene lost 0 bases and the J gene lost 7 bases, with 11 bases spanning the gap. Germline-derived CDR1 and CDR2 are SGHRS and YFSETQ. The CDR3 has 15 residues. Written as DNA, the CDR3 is TGCGCCAGCAGCTTGGACGGACAGAGGAATTCACCCCTCCACTTT. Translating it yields CASSLDGQRNSPLHF.

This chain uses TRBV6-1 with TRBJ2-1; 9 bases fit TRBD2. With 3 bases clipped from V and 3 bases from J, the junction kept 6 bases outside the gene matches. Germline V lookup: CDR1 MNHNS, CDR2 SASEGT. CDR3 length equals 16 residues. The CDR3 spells CASSDPSSGIYNEQFF. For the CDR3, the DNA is TGTGCCAGCAGTGACCCTTCTAGCGGGATCTACAATGAGCAGTTCTTC.

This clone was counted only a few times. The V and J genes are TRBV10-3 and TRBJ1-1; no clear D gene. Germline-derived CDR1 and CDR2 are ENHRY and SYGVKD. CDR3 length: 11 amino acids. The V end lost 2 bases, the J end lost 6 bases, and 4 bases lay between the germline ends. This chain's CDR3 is CAISERAEAFF. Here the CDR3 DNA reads TGTGCCATCAGTGAGCGGGCTGAAGCTTTCTTT.

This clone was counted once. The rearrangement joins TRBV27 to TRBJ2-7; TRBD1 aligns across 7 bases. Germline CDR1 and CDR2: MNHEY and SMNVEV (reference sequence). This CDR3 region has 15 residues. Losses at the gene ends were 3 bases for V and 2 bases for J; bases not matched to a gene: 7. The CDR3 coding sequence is TGTGCCAGCAGTTTTAGGGCAGGGGGTACCTACGAGCAGTACTTC. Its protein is CASSFRAGGTYEQYF.

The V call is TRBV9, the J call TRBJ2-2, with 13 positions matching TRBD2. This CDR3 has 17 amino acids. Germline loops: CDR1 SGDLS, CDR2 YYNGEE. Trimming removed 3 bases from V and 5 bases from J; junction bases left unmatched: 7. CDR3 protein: CASSETSGRARTGELFF. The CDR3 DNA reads TGTGCCAGCAGCGAAACTAGCGGGAGGGCCAGGACCGGGGAGCTGTTTTTT. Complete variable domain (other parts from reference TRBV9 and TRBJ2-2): DSGVTQTPKHLITATGQRVTLRCSPRSGDLSVYWYQQSLDQGLQFLIQYYNGEERAKGNILERFSAQQFPDLHSELNLSSLELGDSALYFCASSETSGRARTGELFFGEGSRLTVL.

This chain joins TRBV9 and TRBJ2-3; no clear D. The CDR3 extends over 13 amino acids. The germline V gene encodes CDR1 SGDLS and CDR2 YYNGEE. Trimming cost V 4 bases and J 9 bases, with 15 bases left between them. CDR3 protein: CASSLGRVETQYF. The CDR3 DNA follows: TGTGCCAGCAGCCTAGGACGGGTGGAAACGCAGTATTTT. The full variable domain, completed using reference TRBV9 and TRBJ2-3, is DSGVTQTPKHLITATGQRVTLRCSPRSGDLSVYWYQQSLDQGLQFLIQYYNGEERAKGNILERFSAQQFPDLHSELNLSSLELGDSALYFCASSLGRVETQYFGPGTRLTVL.

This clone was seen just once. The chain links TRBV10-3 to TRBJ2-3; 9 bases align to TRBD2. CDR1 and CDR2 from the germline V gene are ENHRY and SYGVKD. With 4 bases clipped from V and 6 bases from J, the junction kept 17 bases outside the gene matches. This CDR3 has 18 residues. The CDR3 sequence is CAISGPKIAGGPGDTQYF. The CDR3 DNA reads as TGTGCCATCAGTGGCCCCAAAATTGCGGGAGGGCCCGGCGATACGCAGTATTTT.

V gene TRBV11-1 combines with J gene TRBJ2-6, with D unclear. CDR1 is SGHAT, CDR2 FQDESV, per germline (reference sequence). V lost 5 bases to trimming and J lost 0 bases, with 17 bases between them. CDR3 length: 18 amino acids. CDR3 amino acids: CASSLNGPPGSGANVLTF. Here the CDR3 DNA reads TGTGCCAGCAGCCTGAACGGCCCCCCGGGCTCTGGGGCCAACGTCCTGACTTTC.

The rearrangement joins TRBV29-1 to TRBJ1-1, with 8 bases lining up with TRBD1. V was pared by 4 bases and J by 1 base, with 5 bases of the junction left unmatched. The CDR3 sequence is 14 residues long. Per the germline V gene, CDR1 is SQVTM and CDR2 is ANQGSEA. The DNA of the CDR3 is TGCAGCGTTGGCGGACAGGGAAAGAACACTGAAGCTTTCTTT. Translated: CSVGGQGKNTEAFF.

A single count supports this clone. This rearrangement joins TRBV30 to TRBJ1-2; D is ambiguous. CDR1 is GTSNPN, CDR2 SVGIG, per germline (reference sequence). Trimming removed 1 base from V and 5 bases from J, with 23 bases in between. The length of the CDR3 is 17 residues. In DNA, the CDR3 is TGTGCCTGGAGTGGGGAGGAAAGGTCCCCGGCTAGGTATGGCTACACCTTC. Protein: CAWSGEERSPARYGYTF.

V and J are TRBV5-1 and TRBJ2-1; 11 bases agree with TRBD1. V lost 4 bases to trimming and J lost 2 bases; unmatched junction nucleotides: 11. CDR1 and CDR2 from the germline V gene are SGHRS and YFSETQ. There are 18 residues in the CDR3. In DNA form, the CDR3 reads TGCGCCAGCAGCGACTATAACAGGGACAGGGGGACCTACAATGAGCAGTTCTTC. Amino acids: CASSDYNRDRGTYNEQFF.

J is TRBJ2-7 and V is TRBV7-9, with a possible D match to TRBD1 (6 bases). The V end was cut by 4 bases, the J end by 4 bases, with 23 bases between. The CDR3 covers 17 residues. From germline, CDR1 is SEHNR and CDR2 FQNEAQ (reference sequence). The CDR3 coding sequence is TGTGCCAGCAGCTCCTTAGCGCGACCCGGCACAGGGTACGAGCAGTACTTC. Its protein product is CASSSLARPGTGYEQYF.

In DNA form, the CDR3 reads TGTGCCTGGAGGCAGGGGGCTTTTAACACTGAAGCTTTCTTT. This codes for CAWRQGAFNTEAFF. This sequence joins TRBV30 and TRBJ1-1; 8 bases line up with TRBD1. With 3 bases clipped from V and 2 bases from J, the junction kept 5 bases outside the gene matches. This CDR3 spans 14 amino acids. Germline CDR1 GTSNPN, CDR2 SVGIG (reference sequence).